The present T cell receptor (beta chain) was sequenced within a study of control samples from healthy donors and cancer patients. Produced via immunoSEQ multiplex PCR; TCRdb's table is partial and in-frame only. The sample records some 130,000 clones, approximately 94% being singletons. This CDR3 has 14 residues. The germline V gene has CDR1 SNHLY and CDR2 FYNNEI. The V end was cut by 4 bases, the J end by 8 bases, with 17 bases between. The clonotype comes from a man aged 50 to 59 with head and neck cancer. J is TRBJ1-2 and V is TRBV2, with D unresolved. Material: PBMCs. In DNA form, the CDR3 reads TGTGCCAGCAGTGTTCCCCCCAGCGTCTGGGGCTACACCTTC. It is translated as CASSVPPSVWGYTF.